A selection of T cell receptor beta chains follows, all from one sample in a study of cytomegalovirus exposure and HLA in healthy donors. The repertoire was sequenced with immunoSEQ multiplex PCR; TCRdb's copy has only in-frame clones and lacks some. Here the sample spans about 130,000 clones, approximately 80% being singletons. The sequenced sample consisted of PBMCs. These receptors came from a man aged 50 to 59 in good health and CMV-seronegative. The CDR3 runs from the conserved cysteine through the conserved F or W. The order of the fields is CDR3 length, clone size, D gene, J gene, V gene, CDR3 protein, CDR3 DNA. A D gene is named only where the DNA matches it firmly. Not all rows give a size; the values are once, few, many and, for expanded clones, a class.

13,-,-,TRBJ1-1,TRBV2,CASSEEMDGRAFF,TGTGCCAGCAGTGAGGAGATGGACGGGAGAGCTTTCTTT
15,-,TRBD2,TRBJ2-5,TRBV6-1,CASTPVAGFRETQYF,TGTGCCAGCACCCCCGTAGCGGGGTTCCGAGAGACCCAGTACTTC
15,-,TRBD1,TRBJ1-2,TRBV2,CASKRGRGPGYGYTF,TGTGCGTCGAAAAGGGGCAGGGGGCCCGGCTATGGCTACACCTTC
13,-,-,TRBJ2-5,TRBV2,CASSDRRQETQYF,TGTGCCAGCAGTGATAGGCGGCAAGAGACCCAGTACTTC
13,-,-,TRBJ2-2,TRBV11-3,CASSLVSGGELFF,TGTGCCAGCAGCTTAGTTTCGGGCGGGGAGCTGTTTTTT
17,-,TRBD1,TRBJ2-6,TRBV19,CASSPVQGATGANVLTF,TGTGCCAGTAGTCCCGTACAGGGGGCTACTGGGGCCAACGTCCTGACTTTC
16,-,TRBD1,TRBJ2-3,TRBV4-2,CASSSNVRTGRLTQYF,TGTGCCAGCAGTTCAAACGTCCGGACAGGGAGGTTGACGCAGTATTTT
13,-,TRBD1,TRBJ1-4,TRBV10-3,CAVRDRVVEKLFF,TGTGCCGTCCGGGACAGGGTTGTGGAAAAACTGTTTTTT
16,-,TRBD2,TRBJ2-7,TRBV6-1,CASSEMGAGGTYEQYF,TGTGCCAGCAGTGAAATGGGGGCGGGGGGCACCTACGAGCAGTACTTC
15,-,-,TRBJ1-6,TRBV6-5,CASSYSQVNNSPLHF,TGTGCCAGCAGTTACTCGCAGGTTAATAATTCCCCCCTCCACTTT
16,-,TRBD1,TRBJ2-7,TRBV23-1,CASRITPGQGVYEQYF,TGCGCCAGCAGGATCACCCCGGGACAGGGGGTCTACGAGCAGTACTTC
14,-,-,TRBJ2-1,TRBV7-6,CASSLFSTGNEQFF,TGTGCCAGCAGCTTATTTAGCACTGGCAATGAGCAGTTCTTC
18,-,TRBD1,TRBJ2-3,TRBV23-1,CASSQSAGGQPSTDTQYF,TGCGCCAGCAGTCAATCGGCAGGGGGCCAACCCAGCACAGATACGCAGTATTTT
16,-,-,TRBJ1-1,TRBV4-1,CASSQDGNRASIEAFF,TGCGCCAGCAGCCAAGATGGGAACAGGGCGAGCATTGAAGCTTTCTTT
14,once,-,TRBJ1-1,TRBV7-2,CASSPQQGLTEAFF,TGTGCCAGCAGCCCTCAACAGGGTCTCACTGAAGCTTTCTTT
18,few,TRBD1,TRBJ1-1,TRBV5-6,CASSLGPPIGQGNTEAFF,TGTGCCAGCAGCTTGGGCCCCCCGATTGGACAGGGGAACACTGAAGCTTTCTTT
15,-,-,TRBJ1-6,TRBV28,CASSPWVGGYSPLHF,TGTGCCAGCAGCCCTTGGGTGGGGGGTTATTCACCCCTCCACTTT
16,-,-,TRBJ2-3,TRBV13,CASSTIHRGIPDTQYF,TGTGCCAGCAGCACCATTCACAGAGGGATCCCAGATACGCAGTATTTT
14,-,-,TRBJ2-3,TRBV19,CASTDFGGTDTQYF,TGTGCCAGTACCGACTTTGGCGGCACAGATACGCAGTATTTT
13,-,-,TRBJ2-7,TRBV11-2,CASSLVVGSEQYF,TGTGCCAGCAGCTTAGTTGTTGGCTCCGAGCAGTACTTC
16,-,-,TRBJ2-3,TRBV11-2,CASSLGGKGGTDTQYF,TGTGCCAGCAGCTTAGGAGGGAAGGGTGGTACAGATACGCAGTATTTT
14,-,TRBD2,TRBJ2-1,TRBV10-2,CASSTSGGRNEQFF,TGCGCCAGCAGTACTAGCGGGGGGAGAAATGAGCAGTTCTTC
19,-,TRBD1,TRBJ1-4,TRBV18,CASSTNTVSGGLTNEKLFF,TGTGCCAGCTCAACGAACACCGTGTCAGGGGGTCTGACTAATGAAAAACTGTTTTTT
11,-,-,TRBJ1-3,TRBV7-6,CASSPGNTIYF,TGTGCCAGCAGCCCCGGGAACACCATATATTTT
16,-,-,TRBJ2-1,TRBV4-2,CASSQEVLAPYNEQFF,TGTGCCAGCAGCCAAGAAGTACTAGCCCCCTACAATGAGCAGTTCTTC
15,-,-,TRBJ1-4,TRBV4-1,CASSQASVSNEKLFF,TGCGCCAGCAGCCAAGCCTCGGTCTCGAATGAAAAACTGTTTTTT
15,-,-,TRBJ2-7,TRBV4-1,CASSNAWGGVGEQYF,TGCGCCAGCAGCAACGCCTGGGGAGGTGTGGGTGAGCAGTACTTC
15,-,TRBD1,TRBJ1-1,TRBV11-1,CASSHRTGRNTEAFF,TGTGCCAGCAGCCATCGGACAGGGAGGAACACTGAAGCTTTCTTT
15,-,-,TRBJ2-1,TRBV4-1,CASSETRLTGNEQFF,TGCGCCAGCAGCGAGACTAGGCTCACGGGCAATGAGCAGTTCTTC
15,once,TRBD1,TRBJ1-5,TRBV15,CATLPGGNGNQPQHF,TGTGCCACCCTACCAGGGGGAAATGGCAATCAGCCCCAGCATTTT
16,-,-,TRBJ1-5,TRBV11-2,CASSFRLDRHNQPQHF,TGTGCCAGCAGCTTTAGACTGGACAGACACAATCAGCCCCAGCATTTT
13,-,-,TRBJ1-1,TRBV4-1,CASVDSMNTEAFF,TGCGCCAGCGTGGACAGCATGAACACTGAAGCTTTCTTT
15,-,TRBD1,TRBJ2-1,TRBV7-9,CASSLGTGHGGEQFF,TGTGCCAGCAGCTTGGGGACAGGGCACGGGGGTGAGCAGTTCTTC
15,-,TRBD2,TRBJ2-1,TRBV2,CASSEATSGALSQFF,TGTGCCAGCAGTGAAGCGACTAGCGGGGCCCTCTCGCAGTTCTTC
16,-,-,TRBJ2-3,TRBV9,CASSPLGGTSTDTQYF,TGTGCCAGCAGTCCATTAGGGGGAACTAGCACAGATACGCAGTATTTT
15,-,TRBD2,TRBJ2-7,TRBV6-1,CASSERLAGSYEQYF,TGTGCCAGCAGTGAAAGGCTAGCGGGTTCCTACGAGCAGTACTTC
15,-,-,TRBJ1-6,TRBV6-1,CASGGLGRNNSPLHF,TGTGCCAGCGGGGGCCTGGGGCGGAATAATTCACCCCTCCACTTT
13,once,-,TRBJ1-5,TRBV2,CASSVGSNQPQHF,TGTGCCAGCAGTGTGGGCAGCAATCAGCCCCAGCATTTT
14,-,-,TRBJ2-3,TRBV5-6,CASSPEGLADTQYF,TGTGCCAGCAGCCCCGAGGGTCTGGCGGATACGCAGTATTTT
15,few,-,TRBJ1-1,TRBV5-1,CASSLFARGGTEAFF,TGCGCCAGCAGCTTGTTCGCCCGGGGGGGCACTGAAGCTTTCTTT
15,once,-,TRBJ2-7,TRBV7-9,CASSSGRTSSYEQYF,TGTGCCAGCAGCTCGGGAAGGACTTCTTCCTACGAGCAGTACTTC
13,-,-,TRBJ1-2,TRBV5-1,CASSSQRSGSYTF,TGCGCCAGCAGCTCCCAGAGGTCGGGGAGCTACACCTTC
15,-,-,TRBJ1-2,TRBV19,CASSIPRKGEYGYTF,TGTGCCAGTAGTATCCCCCGGAAAGGAGAGTATGGCTACACCTTC
18,-,-,TRBJ1-3,TRBV7-9,CASSLADRGLGSGNTIYF,TGTGCCAGCAGCTTAGCGGATCGGGGACTTGGCTCTGGAAACACCATATATTTT
16,-,-,TRBJ2-2,TRBV6-1,CASSEAPITSTGELFF,TGTGCCAGCAGTGAAGCGCCTATTACGAGCACCGGGGAGCTGTTTTTT
14,-,TRBD1,TRBJ2-2,TRBV18,CASSPDRGNGELFF,TGTGCCAGCTCACCAGACAGGGGTAACGGGGAGCTGTTTTTT
14,-,TRBD2,TRBJ2-3,TRBV11-3,CASSAGGDTDTQYF,TGTGCCAGCAGCGCGGGGGGCGATACAGATACGCAGTATTTT
16,-,-,TRBJ2-3,TRBV5-1,CASSRLKRTSTDTQYF,TGCGCCAGCAGCCGACTGAAGCGGACTAGCACAGATACGCAGTATTTT
16,few,-,TRBJ1-1,TRBV19,CASSIGGRAGRAEAFF,TGTGCCAGTAGTATAGGTGGCAGGGCGGGGCGTGCTGAAGCTTTCTTT
15,-,TRBD1,TRBJ2-7,TRBV5-4,CASSLSRGSSYEQYF,TGTGCCAGCAGCTTGTCCAGGGGGAGCTCCTACGAGCAGTACTTC
14,-,-,TRBJ1-1,TRBV10-1,CASSPTGIATEAFF,TGCGCCAGCAGTCCTACAGGGATAGCCACTGAAGCTTTCTTT
14,-,-,TRBJ2-2,TRBV30,CAWSGMRDMGELFF,TGTGCCTGGAGCGGCATGAGGGATATGGGGGAGCTGTTTTTT
13,-,-,TRBJ1-2,TRBV18,CASSPPSGFGYTF,TGTGCCAGCTCACCACCTTCGGGTTTTGGCTACACCTTC